Shown below are 6 T cell receptor beta chains from a single sample sequenced in a study of blood T cell repertoires in COVID-19. Using immunoSEQ multiplex PCR, the repertoire was profiled, and TCRdb retains in-frame clones only, with some absent. The sample carries under 350,000 clones, around 92% recorded once. The source material was PBMCs or T cells enriched from blood (not recorded which). These TCRs come from a woman aged 55-69 years who had recovered from COVID-19.

V and J are TRBV24-1 and TRBJ2-3; the match to TRBD1 covers 7 bases. V dropped 3 bases and J dropped 1; count of bases not matched to a gene: 0. Germline V gene data show CDR1 as KGHDR and CDR2 as SFDVKD. This CDR3 contains 14 residues. CDR3 sequence: CATSDDRGTDTQYF. The CDR3 DNA is TGTGCCACCAGTGATGACAGGGGCACAGATACGCAGTATTTT.

This chain joins TRBV18 and TRBJ2-3; weak D call: TRBD2 (6 bases). Germline V gives CDR1 KGHSH, CDR2 LQKENI. CDR3 length: 19 residues. V was shortened by 0 bases and J by 2 bases, with 21 bases between the two germline ends. CDR3 nucleotides: TGTGCCAGCTCACCACCCAAATTTTCGAGGGCGGGGATCACAGATACGCAGTATTTT. Translating it yields CASSPPKFSRAGITDTQYF.

The chain joins TRBV10-1 to TRBJ2-2; tentatively, D is TRBD1 (6 bases). The ends were cut back, 5 bases at V and 1 base at J, with 11 bases in the middle. This CDR3 comprises 15 residues. CDR1 and CDR2 from the germline V gene are WNHNN and SYGVQD (reference sequence). In nucleotides, the CDR3 is TGCGCCAGCAGTAGACTCAGGGGGAACACCGGGGAGCTGTTTTTT. Amino acids: CASSRLRGNTGELFF.

This sequence joins TRBV28 and TRBJ2-3, with 8 bases lining up with TRBD2. Unmatched junction bases numbered 9, after V lost 11 bases and J lost 8 bases. The CDR3 totals 12 residues. Germline CDR1 is MDHEN and CDR2 is SYDVKM. The CDR3 DNA reads as TGTGCCGTCCAGCGGGGGAAGGGTACGCAGTATTTT. This sequence encodes CAVQRGKGTQYF.

This clone showed up just a few times. The rearrangement uses TRBV28 and TRBJ2-2; 9 bases fit TRBD1. This CDR3 contains 17 residues. From germline, CDR1 is MDHEN and CDR2 SYDVKM. The ends lost 7 bases at V and 3 bases at J; junction bases unmatched: 12. The CDR3 is CASTDGGTGIYTGELFF. The CDR3, as DNA: TGTGCCAGCACCGACGGGGGGACAGGGATTTACACCGGGGAGCTGTTTTTT.

The V call is TRBV5-1, the J call TRBJ1-1, with 7 positions matching TRBD1. This CDR3 is built from 13 residues. After removal of 0 bases from V and 10 bases from J, the junction contained 6 bases not matched to a gene. Per the germline V gene, CDR1 is SGHRS and CDR2 is YFSETQ. The CDR3 loop is CASSLEGTVAAFF. The CDR3 nucleotides read TGCGCCAGCAGCTTGGAGGGGACAGTGGCAGCTTTCTTT. Full variable domain (rest looked up from reference TRBV5-1 and TRBJ1-1): KAGVTQTPRYLIKTRGQQVTLSCSPISGHRSVSWYQQTPGQGLQFLFEYFSETQRNKGNFPGRFSGRQFSNSRSEMNVSTLELGDSALYLCASSLEGTVAAFFGQGTRLTVV.